The rows below give T cell receptor beta chains drawn from one sample of a study of post-analysis software for immune sequencing data. Each CDR3 protein is one row after TCRdb ran MiXCR on the PCR reads. The data show fewer than 850,000 distinct CDR3 sequences, with just over 45% seen just once and roughly 4.4% held by the top ten. Sequencing was done on a sample of blood. The receptors were sampled from a girl aged 5 to 17 with multiple sclerosis. Both conserved end residues are part of each CDR3. Each record gives: J gene, D gene, V gene, clone size, CDR3 protein, CDR3 DNA. D genes are given only for firm matches. Clone size is stated in some rows and not others, as once, few, many or a class when expanded.

>TRBJ2-7|-|TRBV25-1|-
CASSEYFSDSGGMGEQYF
TGTGCCAGCAGTGAATATTTCTCAGACAGCGGAGGGATGGGCGAGCAGTACTTC
>TRBJ2-1|-|TRBV7-2|-
CASSSRPLSALYNEQFF
TGTGCCAGCAGCTCGCGGCCTCTATCGGCTCTTTACAATGAGCAGTTCTTC
>TRBJ1-2|-|TRBV30|few
CAWSSNYGYTF
TGTGCCTGGAGCTCTAACTATGGCTACACCTTC
>TRBJ2-7|-|TRBV20-1|-
CSAVLDSTYEQYF
TGCAGTGCCGTACTGGACAGCACCTACGAGCAGTACTTC
>TRBJ2-1|TRBD2|TRBV10-3|-
CAIGLAGASYNEQFF
TGTGCCATCGGACTAGCGGGAGCCTCCTACAATGAGCAGTTCTTC
>TRBJ1-2|-|TRBV7-9|-
CASRRGASITF
TGTGCCAGCCGGCGGGGGGCCTCTATCACCTTC
>TRBJ2-7|-|TRBV20-1|-
CSGKTGGNYEQYF
TGCAGTGGAAAGACGGGGGGCAACTACGAGCAGTACTTC
>TRBJ1-1|-|TRBV2|-
CASSRRAVSTEAFF
TGTGCCAGCAGCCGCAGGGCCGTGAGCACTGAAGCTTTCTTT
>TRBJ2-3|-|TRBV7-2|-
CASSLSGPGLDTQYF
TGTGCCAGCAGCTTATCTGGTCCCGGATTGGATACGCAGTATTTT
>TRBJ2-7|-|TRBV11-2|-
CASSFGRLEQYF
TGTGCCAGCAGCTTTGGGAGGCTCGAGCAGTACTTC
>TRBJ1-2|TRBD1|TRBV5-5|-
CASSKGTGGNYGYTF
TGTGCCAGCAGCAAAGGGACAGGGGGCAACTATGGCTACACCTTC
>TRBJ2-7|-|TRBV12-3/TRBV12-4|few
CASTHSDTTYEQYF
TGTGCCAGCACCCACTCCGACACCACCTACGAGCAGTACTTC
>TRBJ2-1|TRBD2|TRBV5-1|once
CASSLEREANEQFF
TGCGCCAGCAGCTTAGAACGGGAGGCCAATGAGCAGTTCTTC
>TRBJ2-7|-|TRBV6-5|-
CASSYALGEVYEQYF
TGTGCCAGCAGTTACGCCCTGGGGGAGGTCTACGAGCAGTACTTC
>TRBJ2-3|TRBD2|TRBV10-3|few
CANSALAGGTDTQYF
TGTGCCAACTCCGCACTAGCGGGAGGGACAGATACGCAGTATTTT
>TRBJ2-7|TRBD2|TRBV5-8|-
CASSLVLAGLLGGEQYF
TGTGCCAGCAGCTTGGTCCTAGCGGGGCTCCTAGGAGGCGAGCAGTACTTC
>TRBJ1-1|-|TRBV12-3/TRBV12-4|-
CASSIRVGPNTEAFF
TGTGCCAGCAGCATTAGAGTGGGGCCGAACACTGAAGCTTTCTTT
>TRBJ2-7|TRBD1|TRBV7-2|-
CASSSPNTGTDEQYF
TGTGCCAGCAGCTCACCTAATACCGGGACAGACGAGCAGTACTTC
>TRBJ1-5|-|TRBV6-5|-
CASSIVQGGNQPQHF
TGTGCCAGCAGTATAGTCCAGGGCGGCAATCAGCCCCAGCATTTT
>TRBJ2-5|TRBD1|TRBV6-2/TRBV6-3|-
CASSFLQGQETQYF
TGTGCCAGCAGTTTCTTACAGGGACAGGAGACCCAGTACTTC
>TRBJ2-4|-|TRBV20-1|-
CSAETVTYIQYF
TGCAGTGCTGAGACAGTGACTTACATTCAGTACTTC
>TRBJ2-3|-|TRBV13|-
CASSPDQPQTADTQYF
TGTGCCAGCAGCCCCGACCAACCACAGACGGCAGATACGCAGTATTTT
>TRBJ2-7|TRBD1|TRBV28|-
CASSTAAGGSEQYF
TGTGCCAGCAGTACGGCCGCAGGGGGTTCCGAGCAGTACTTC
>TRBJ1-1|-|TRBV10-3|few
CAISESIDKNTEAFF
TGTGCCATCAGTGAGTCAATCGATAAGAACACTGAAGCTTTCTTT
>TRBJ2-1|-|TRBV12-3/TRBV12-4|few
CASGLTFPGSYNEQFF
TGTGCCAGCGGACTGACTTTTCCGGGCTCCTACAATGAGCAGTTCTTC
>TRBJ2-7|-|TRBV7-2|-
CASSLAVVDYEQYF
TGTGCCAGCAGCTTAGCGGTGGTGGACTACGAGCAGTACTTC
>TRBJ2-1|TRBD2|TRBV29-1|-
CSVVPGGDKNEQFF
TGCAGCGTTGTTCCGGGAGGGGATAAAAATGAGCAGTTCTTC
>TRBJ2-5|-|TRBV7-9|few
CASSLDRPGETQYF
TGTGCCAGCAGCTTAGACCGGCCGGGAGAGACCCAGTACTTC
>TRBJ2-1|-|TRBV11-2|few
CASSLDSGLVYEQFF
TGTGCCAGCAGCTTAGACTCGGGACTGGTCTATGAGCAGTTCTTC
>TRBJ2-1|TRBD2|TRBV18|-
CASSPGVSGRSNEQFF
TGTGCCAGCTCCCCAGGGGTGAGCGGGAGGTCCAATGAGCAGTTCTTC
>TRBJ1-5|-|TRBV30|-
CAWSVRGELQHF
TGTGCCTGGAGTGTACGGGGTGAGCTCCAGCATTTT
>TRBJ1-2|TRBD1|TRBV27|-
CASSAQKTGLVLYGYTF
TGTGCCAGCAGTGCTCAAAAGACAGGGTTGGTCCTGTATGGCTACACCTTC
>TRBJ2-1|-|TRBV10-3|few
CAISETGQYNEQFF
TGTGCCATCAGTGAAACGGGCCAGTACAATGAGCAGTTCTTC
>TRBJ2-2|-|TRBV7-8|-
CASRRAGAGGELFF
TGTGCCAGCAGGCGGGCAGGGGCTGGCGGGGAGCTGTTTTTT
>TRBJ2-1|-|TRBV30|-
CAWSVGGEGYNEQFF
TGTGCCTGGAGTGTAGGCGGAGAGGGCTACAATGAGCAGTTCTTC
>TRBJ2-1|TRBD2|TRBV5-1|few
CASAGLAPYNEQFF
TGCGCCAGCGCCGGACTAGCGCCTTACAATGAGCAGTTCTTC
>TRBJ1-1|TRBD1|TRBV5-6|-
CASSLMGQPNTEAFF
TGTGCCAGCAGCTTGATGGGACAGCCGAACACTGAAGCTTTCTTT
>TRBJ2-7|TRBD1|TRBV29-1|-
CSALDRGPVYEQYF
TGCAGCGCCCTAGACAGGGGCCCCGTCTACGAGCAGTACTTC
>TRBJ2-3|TRBD2|TRBV7-7|few
CASTPNSGRSTDTQYF
TGTGCTAGCACCCCCAATAGCGGGAGGAGCACAGATACGCAGTATTTT
>TRBJ2-7|TRBD1|TRBV10-3|few
CAIREPGQGSYEQYF
TGTGCCATCAGGGAGCCGGGACAGGGCTCCTACGAGCAGTACTTC
>TRBJ2-7|-|TRBV7-6|-
CASSFGLGTSYEQYF
TGTGCCAGCAGCTTTGGGCTAGGAACTTCCTACGAGCAGTACTTC
>TRBJ2-7|-|TRBV20-1|-
CSARHQNREQYF
TGCAGTGCTCGGCACCAGAATCGCGAGCAGTACTTC
>TRBJ2-5|-|TRBV9|-
CASSVGPRGGETQYF
TGTGCCAGCAGCGTAGGGCCCCGAGGAGGGGAGACCCAGTACTTC
>TRBJ1-2|-|TRBV29-1|-
CSGAPGAYGYTF
TGCAGCGGCGCACCCGGGGCCTATGGCTACACCTTC
>TRBJ2-5|-|TRBV29-1|-
CSSKEGAETQYF
TGCAGCTCGAAGGAGGGGGCCGAGACCCAGTACTTC